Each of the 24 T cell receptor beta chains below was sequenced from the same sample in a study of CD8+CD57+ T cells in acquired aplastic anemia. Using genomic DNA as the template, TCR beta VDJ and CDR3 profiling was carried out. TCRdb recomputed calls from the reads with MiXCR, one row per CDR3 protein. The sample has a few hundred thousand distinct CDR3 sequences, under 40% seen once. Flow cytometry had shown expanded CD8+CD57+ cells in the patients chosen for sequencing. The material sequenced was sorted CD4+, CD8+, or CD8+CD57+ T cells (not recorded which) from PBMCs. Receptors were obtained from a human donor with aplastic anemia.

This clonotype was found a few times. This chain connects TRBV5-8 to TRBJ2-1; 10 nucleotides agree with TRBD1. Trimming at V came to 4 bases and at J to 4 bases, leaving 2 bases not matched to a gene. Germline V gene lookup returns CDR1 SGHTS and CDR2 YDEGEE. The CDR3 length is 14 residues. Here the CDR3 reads CASSPDRGYNEQFF. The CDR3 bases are TGTGCCAGCAGCCCGGACAGGGGGTACAATGAGCAGTTCTTC.

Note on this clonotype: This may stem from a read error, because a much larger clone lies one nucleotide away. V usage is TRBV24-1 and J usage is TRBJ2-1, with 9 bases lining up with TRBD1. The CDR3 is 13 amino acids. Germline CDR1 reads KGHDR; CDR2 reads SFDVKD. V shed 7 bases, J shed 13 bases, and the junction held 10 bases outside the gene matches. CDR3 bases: TGTGCCACCAGCGCGGGACAGGGAGCGACCCAGTTCTTC. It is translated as CATSAGQGATQFF.

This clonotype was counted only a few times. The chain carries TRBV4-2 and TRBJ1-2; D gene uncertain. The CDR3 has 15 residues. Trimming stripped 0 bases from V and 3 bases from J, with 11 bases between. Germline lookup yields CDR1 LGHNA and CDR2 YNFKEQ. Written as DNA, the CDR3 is TGTGCCAGCAGCCAAGATGGGCAGACCTACTATGGCTACACCTTC. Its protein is CASSQDGQTYYGYTF.

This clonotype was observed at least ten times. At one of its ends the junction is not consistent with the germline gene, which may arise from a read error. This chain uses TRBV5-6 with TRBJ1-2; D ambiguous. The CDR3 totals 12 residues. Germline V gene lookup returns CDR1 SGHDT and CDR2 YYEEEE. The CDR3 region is CASSLVMSSRLF. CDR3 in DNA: TGTGCCAGCAGCTTGGTGATGAGTTCTCGCCTCTTC.

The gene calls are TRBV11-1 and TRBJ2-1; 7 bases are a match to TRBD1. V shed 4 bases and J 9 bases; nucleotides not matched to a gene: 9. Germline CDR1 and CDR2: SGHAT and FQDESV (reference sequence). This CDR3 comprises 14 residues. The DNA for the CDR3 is TGTGCCAGCAGCTATCCGGGACAGTTGACTGAGCAGTTCTTC. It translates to CASSYPGQLTEQFF.

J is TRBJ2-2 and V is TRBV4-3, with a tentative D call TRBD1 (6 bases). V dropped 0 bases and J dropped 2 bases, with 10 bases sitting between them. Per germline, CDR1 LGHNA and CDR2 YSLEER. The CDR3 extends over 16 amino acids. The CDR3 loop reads CASSQDTGQNTGELFF. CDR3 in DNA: TGCGCCAGCAGCCAAGATACGGGACAAAACACCGGGGAGCTGTTTTTT.

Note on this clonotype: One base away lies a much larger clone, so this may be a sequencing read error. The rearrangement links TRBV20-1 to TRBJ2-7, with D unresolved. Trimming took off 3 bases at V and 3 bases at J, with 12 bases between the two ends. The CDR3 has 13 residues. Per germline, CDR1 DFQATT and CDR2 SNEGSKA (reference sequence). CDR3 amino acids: CSARKGPGYEQYF. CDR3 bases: TGCAGTGCTAGGAAGGGCCCAGGCTACGAGCAGTACTTC.

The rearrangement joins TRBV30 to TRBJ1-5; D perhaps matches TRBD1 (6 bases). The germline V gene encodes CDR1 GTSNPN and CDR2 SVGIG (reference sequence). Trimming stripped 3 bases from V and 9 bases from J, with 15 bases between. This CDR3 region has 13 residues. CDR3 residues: CAWRKSATGPQHF. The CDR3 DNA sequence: TGTGCCTGGAGAAAGTCAGCGACAGGGCCCCAGCATTTT.

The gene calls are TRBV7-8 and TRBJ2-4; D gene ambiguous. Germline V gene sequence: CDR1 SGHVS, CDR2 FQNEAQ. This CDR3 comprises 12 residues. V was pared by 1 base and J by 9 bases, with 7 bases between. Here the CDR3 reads CASSLGGSIQYF. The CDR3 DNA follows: TGTGCCAGCAGCTTAGGGGGTAGCATTCAGTACTTC.

In DNA form, the CDR3 reads TGTGCCAGCACCACCACGAGGAGCCCGAACACCGGGGAGCTGTTTTTT. Translation: CASTTTRSPNTGELFF. The chain is built from TRBV11-1 and TRBJ2-2; D is undetermined. Germline CDR1 and CDR2: SGHAT and FQDESV (reference sequence). The CDR3 loop spans 16 amino acids. Trimming took 7 bases from V and 0 from J, leaving 15 bases between them.

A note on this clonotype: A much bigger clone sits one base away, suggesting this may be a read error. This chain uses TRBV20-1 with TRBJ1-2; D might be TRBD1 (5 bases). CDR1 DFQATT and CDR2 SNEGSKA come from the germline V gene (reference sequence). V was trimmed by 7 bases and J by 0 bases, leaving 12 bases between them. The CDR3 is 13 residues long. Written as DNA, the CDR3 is TGCAGTGTTTGGGACGATGCTAACTATGGCTACACCTTC. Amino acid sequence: CSVWDDANYGYTF.

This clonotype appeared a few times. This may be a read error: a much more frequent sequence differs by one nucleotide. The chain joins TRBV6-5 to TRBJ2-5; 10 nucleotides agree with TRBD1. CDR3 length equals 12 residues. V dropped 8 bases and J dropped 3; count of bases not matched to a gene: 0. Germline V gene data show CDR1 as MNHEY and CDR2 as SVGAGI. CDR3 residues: CASGQGEETQYF. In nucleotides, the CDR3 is TGTGCCAGCGGACAGGGGGAAGAGACCCAGTACTTC.

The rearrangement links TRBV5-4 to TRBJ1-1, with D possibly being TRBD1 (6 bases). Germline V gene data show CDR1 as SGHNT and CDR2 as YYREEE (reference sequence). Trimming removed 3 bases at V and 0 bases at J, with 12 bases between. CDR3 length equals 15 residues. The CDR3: CASSSVGGMNTEAFF. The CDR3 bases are TGTGCCAGCAGCTCAGTGGGGGGCATGAACACTGAAGCTTTCTTT.

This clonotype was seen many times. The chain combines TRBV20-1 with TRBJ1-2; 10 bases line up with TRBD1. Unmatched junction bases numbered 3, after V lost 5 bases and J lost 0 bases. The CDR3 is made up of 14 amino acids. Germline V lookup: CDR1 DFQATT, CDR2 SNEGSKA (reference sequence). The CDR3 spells CSAAGTGANYGYTF. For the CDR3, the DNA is TGCAGTGCTGCGGGGACAGGGGCTAACTATGGCTACACCTTC.

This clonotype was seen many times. The CDR3 reads CASIATGAGTGELFF. The CDR3 DNA reads TGTGCCAGTATCGCCACGGGGGCTGGTACCGGGGAGCTGTTTTTT. The chain combines TRBV19 with TRBJ2-2, with D perhaps matching TRBD1 or TRBD2 (6 bases each). V gave up 7 bases and J gave up 5 bases, with 17 bases separating them. Per the germline V gene, CDR1 is LNHDA and CDR2 is SQIVND (reference sequence). The CDR3 contains 15 residues.

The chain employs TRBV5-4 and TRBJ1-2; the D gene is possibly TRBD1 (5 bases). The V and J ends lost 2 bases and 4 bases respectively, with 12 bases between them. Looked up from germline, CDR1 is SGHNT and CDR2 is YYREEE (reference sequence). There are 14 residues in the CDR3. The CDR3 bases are TGTGCCAGCAGCTTAGACCGGGACGGCTATGGCTACACCTTC. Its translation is CASSLDRDGYGYTF.

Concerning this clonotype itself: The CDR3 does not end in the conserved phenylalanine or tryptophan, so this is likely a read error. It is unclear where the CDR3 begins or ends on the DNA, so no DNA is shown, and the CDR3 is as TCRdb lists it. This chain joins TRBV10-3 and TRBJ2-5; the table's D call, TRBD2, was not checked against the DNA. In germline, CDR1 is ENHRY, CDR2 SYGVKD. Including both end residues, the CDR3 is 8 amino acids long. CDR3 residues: CAISDRTS.

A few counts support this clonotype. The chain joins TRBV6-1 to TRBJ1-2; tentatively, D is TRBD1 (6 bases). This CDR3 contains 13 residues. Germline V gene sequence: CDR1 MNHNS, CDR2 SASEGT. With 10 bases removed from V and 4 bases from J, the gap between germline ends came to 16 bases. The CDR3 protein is CATMGAGAYGYTF. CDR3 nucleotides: TGTGCCACCATGGGGGCAGGCGCCTATGGCTACACCTTC.

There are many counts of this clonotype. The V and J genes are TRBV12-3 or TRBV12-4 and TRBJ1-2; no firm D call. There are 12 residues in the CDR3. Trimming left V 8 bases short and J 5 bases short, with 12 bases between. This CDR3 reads CASGVELYGYTF. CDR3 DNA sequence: TGTGCCAGCGGGGTAGAGCTATATGGCTACACCTTC.

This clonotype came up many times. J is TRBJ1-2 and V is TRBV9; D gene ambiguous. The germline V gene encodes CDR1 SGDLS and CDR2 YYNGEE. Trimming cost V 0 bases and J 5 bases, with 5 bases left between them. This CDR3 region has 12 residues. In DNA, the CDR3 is TGTGCCAGCAGCGTAGCCGGGTATGGCTACACCTTC. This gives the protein CASSVAGYGYTF.

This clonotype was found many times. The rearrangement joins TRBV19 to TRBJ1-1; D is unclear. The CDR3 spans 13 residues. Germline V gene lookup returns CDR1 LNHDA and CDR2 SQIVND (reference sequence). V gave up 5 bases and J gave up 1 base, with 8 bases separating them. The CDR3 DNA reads TGTGCCAGTAGTTTCTACAGGAACACTGAAGCTTTCTTT. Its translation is CASSFYRNTEAFF. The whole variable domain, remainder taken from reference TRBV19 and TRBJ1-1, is DGGITQSPKYLFRKEGQNVTLSCEQNLNHDAMYWYRQDPGQGLRLIYYSQIVNDFQKGDIAEGYSVSREKKESFPLTVTSAQKNPTAFYLCASSFYRNTEAFFGQGTRLTVV.

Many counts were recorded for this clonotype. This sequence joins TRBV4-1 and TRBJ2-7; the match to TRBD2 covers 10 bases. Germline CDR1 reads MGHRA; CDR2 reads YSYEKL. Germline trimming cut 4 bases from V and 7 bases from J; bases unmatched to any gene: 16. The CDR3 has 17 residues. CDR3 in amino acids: CASSPLALSSGSREQYF. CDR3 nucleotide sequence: TGCGCCAGCAGCCCCTTAGCCTTGTCTAGCGGGAGCCGAGAGCAGTACTTC.

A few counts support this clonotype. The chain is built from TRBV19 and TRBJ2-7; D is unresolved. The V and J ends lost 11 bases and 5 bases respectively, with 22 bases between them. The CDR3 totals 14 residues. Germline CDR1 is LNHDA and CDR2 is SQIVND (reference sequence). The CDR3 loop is CAWSTGPISNEQYF. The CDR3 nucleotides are TGTGCCTGGAGTACCGGGCCTATCTCGAACGAGCAGTACTTC. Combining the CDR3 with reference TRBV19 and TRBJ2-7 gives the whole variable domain DGGITQSPKYLFRKEGQNVTLSCEQNLNHDAMYWYRQDPGQGLRLIYYSQIVNDFQKGDIAEGYSVSREKKESFPLTVTSAQKNPTAFYLCAWSTGPISNEQYFGPGTRLTVT.

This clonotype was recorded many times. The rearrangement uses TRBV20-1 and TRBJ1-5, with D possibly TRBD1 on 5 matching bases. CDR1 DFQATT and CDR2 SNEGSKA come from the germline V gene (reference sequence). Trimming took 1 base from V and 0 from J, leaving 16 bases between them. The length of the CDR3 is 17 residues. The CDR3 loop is CSARALDGTNSNQPQHF. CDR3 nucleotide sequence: TGCAGTGCTAGAGCCTTGGACGGGACGAATAGCAATCAGCCCCAGCATTTT.